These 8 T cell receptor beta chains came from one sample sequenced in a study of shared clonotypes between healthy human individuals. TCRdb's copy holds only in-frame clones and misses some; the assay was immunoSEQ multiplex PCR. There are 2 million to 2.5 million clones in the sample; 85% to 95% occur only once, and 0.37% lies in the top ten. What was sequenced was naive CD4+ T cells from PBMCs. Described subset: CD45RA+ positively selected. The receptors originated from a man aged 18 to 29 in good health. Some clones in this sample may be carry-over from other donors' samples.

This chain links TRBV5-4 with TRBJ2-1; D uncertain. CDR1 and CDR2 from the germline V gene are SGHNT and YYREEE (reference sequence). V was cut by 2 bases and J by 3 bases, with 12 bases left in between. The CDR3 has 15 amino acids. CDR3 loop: CASSLTGGIYNEQFF. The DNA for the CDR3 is TGTGCCAGCAGCTTAACGGGCGGAATCTACAATGAGCAGTTCTTC.

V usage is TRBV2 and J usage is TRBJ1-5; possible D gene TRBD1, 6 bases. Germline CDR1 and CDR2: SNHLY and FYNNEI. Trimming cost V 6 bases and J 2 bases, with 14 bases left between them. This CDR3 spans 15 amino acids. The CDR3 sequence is CASSRTGTGNQPQHF. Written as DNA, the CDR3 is TGTGCCAGCAGCCGCACAGGGACGGGCAATCAGCCCCAGCATTTT.

CDR3 loop: CASRGTGIAFF. The CDR3 DNA follows: TGTGCCAGCAGAGGGACAGGGATAGCTTTCTTT. This sequence joins TRBV25-1 and TRBJ1-1; TRBD1 matches 9 bases. The CDR3 runs to 11 residues. The germline V gene has CDR1 MGHDK and CDR2 SYGVNS. Trimming removed 6 bases from V and 10 bases from J; junction bases left unmatched: 3.

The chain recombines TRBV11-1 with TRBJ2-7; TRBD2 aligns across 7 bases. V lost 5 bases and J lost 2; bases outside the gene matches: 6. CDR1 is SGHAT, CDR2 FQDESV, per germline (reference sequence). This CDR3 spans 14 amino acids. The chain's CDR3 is CASSDFRGAYEQYF. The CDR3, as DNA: TGTGCCAGCAGCGACTTCCGGGGGGCCTACGAGCAGTACTTC.

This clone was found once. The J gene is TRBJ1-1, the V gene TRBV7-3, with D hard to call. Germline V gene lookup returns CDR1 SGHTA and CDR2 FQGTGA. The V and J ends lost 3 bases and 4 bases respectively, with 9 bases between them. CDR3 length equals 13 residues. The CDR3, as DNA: TGTGCCAGCAGCTTCGGGCCTCGCACTGAAGCTTTCTTT. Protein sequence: CASSFGPRTEAFF. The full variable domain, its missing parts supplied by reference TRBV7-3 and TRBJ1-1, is GAGVSQTPSNKVTEKGKYVELRCDPISGHTALYWYRQSLGQGPEFLIYFQGTGAADDSGLPNDRFFAVRPEGSVSTLKIQRTERGDSAVYLCASSFGPRTEAFFGQGTRLTVV.

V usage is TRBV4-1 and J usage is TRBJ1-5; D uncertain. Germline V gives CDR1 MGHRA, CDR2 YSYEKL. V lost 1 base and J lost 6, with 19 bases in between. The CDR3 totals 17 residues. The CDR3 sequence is CASSQAQPGRVGQPQHF. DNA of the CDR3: TGCGCCAGCAGCCAAGCCCAGCCGGGGAGGGTTGGTCAGCCCCAGCATTTT.

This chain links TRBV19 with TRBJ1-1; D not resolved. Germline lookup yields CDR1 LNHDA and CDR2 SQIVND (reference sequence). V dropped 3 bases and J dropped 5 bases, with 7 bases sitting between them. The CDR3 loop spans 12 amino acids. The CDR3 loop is CASSIWETEAFF. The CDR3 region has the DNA TGTGCCAGTAGTATCTGGGAAACTGAAGCTTTCTTT.

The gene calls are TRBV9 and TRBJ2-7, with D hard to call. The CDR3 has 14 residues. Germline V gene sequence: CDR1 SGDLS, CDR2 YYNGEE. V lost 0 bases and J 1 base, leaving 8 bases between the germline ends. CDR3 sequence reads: CASSVVAVSYEQYF. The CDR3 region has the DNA TGTGCCAGCAGCGTAGTTGCAGTTTCCTACGAGCAGTACTTC.